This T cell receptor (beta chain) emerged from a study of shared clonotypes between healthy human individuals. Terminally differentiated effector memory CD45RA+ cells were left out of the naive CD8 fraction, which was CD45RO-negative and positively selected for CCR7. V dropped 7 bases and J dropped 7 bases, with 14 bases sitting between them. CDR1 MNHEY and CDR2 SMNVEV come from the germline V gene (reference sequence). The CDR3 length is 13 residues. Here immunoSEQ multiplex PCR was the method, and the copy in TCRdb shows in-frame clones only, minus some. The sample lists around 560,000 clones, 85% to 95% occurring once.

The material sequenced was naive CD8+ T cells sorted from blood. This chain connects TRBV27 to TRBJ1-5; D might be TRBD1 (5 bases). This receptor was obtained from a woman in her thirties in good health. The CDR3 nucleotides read TGTGCCAGCACCGGGGGTGGGGGGCAGCCCCAGCATTTT. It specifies CASTGGGGQPQHF.